This T cell receptor beta chain was obtained from a study of blood T cells in healthy people across ages. It was with a sample-barcoded 5' primer and a J-beta primer mix that a second PCR of about 6 to 11 cycles was run. Each cDNA molecule was tagged by a template-switch adaptor with 12 random nucleotides. TCRdb recomputed calls from the 5' RACE reads with MiXCR, one row per CDR3 protein. The sample shows about 780,000 distinct CDR3 sequences, under 30% of them seen only once. The germline CDR1 and CDR2 sequences are SGDLS and YYNGEE. The CDR3 loop spans 17 amino acids. With 4 bases removed from V and 3 bases from J, the gap between germline ends came to 19 bases. Another study also made use of these data, one on T cells of mothers and their children.

The specimen sequenced was blood. The chain uses TRBV9 and TRBJ2-2; perhaps TRBD1 as D (6 bases). This sequence originates from a boy between 10 and 17 years old in good health. CDR3 protein: CASSLLSGHTYTGELFF. The CDR3 DNA reads as TGTGCCAGCAGCCTACTCTCGGGACATACGTACACCGGGGAGCTGTTTTTT.